These 21 T cell receptor beta chains originate from one sample sequenced in a study of blood T cell repertoires in COVID-19. The repertoire was sequenced with immunoSEQ multiplex PCR; TCRdb's copy has only in-frame clones and lacks some. The data show roughly 230,000 clones, 90% seen once. The sample consisted of peripheral blood. Receptors were obtained from a woman in her sixties with COVID-19, enrolled during active disease.

J is TRBJ1-2 and V is TRBV2; D call uncertain. CDR1 SNHLY and CDR2 FYNNEI come from the germline V gene. V gave up 3 bases and J gave up 6 bases, with 5 bases separating them. The CDR3 covers 11 residues. For the CDR3, the DNA is TGTGCCAGCAGTGACGCAGATGGCTACACCTTC. Translation: CASSDADGYTF.

The rearrangement joins TRBV28 to TRBJ1-2; D ambiguous. CDR1 and CDR2 (germline): MDHEN, SYDVKM. This CDR3 comprises 14 residues. Trimming left V 7 bases short and J 2 bases short, with 14 bases between. CDR3 loop: CASTPVIENYGYTF. Written as DNA, the CDR3 is TGTGCCAGCACCCCGGTGATCGAAAACTATGGCTACACCTTC.

The rearrangement links TRBV5-4 to TRBJ2-2; 11 bases are shared with TRBD1. Per germline, CDR1 SGHNT and CDR2 YYREEE (reference sequence). The CDR3 spans 17 residues. After removal of 4 bases from V and 6 bases from J, the junction contained 11 bases not matched to a gene. The CDR3 nucleotides are TGTGCCAGCAGCCAAGGGGACAGGGGGAGATATGCCGGGGAGCTGTTTTTT. Protein sequence: CASSQGDRGRYAGELFF.

DNA of the CDR3: TGTGCCAGCAGCCTCAAAAGAGCGACTGAAGCTTTCTTT. Translating it yields CASSLKRATEAFF. This rearrangement joins TRBV2 to TRBJ1-1; D not certain. With 6 bases removed from V and 5 bases from J, the gap between germline ends came to 13 bases. This CDR3 comprises 13 residues. The germline V gene has CDR1 SNHLY and CDR2 FYNNEI. The variable domain in full, completed from reference TRBV2 and TRBJ1-1, reads EPEVTQTPSHQVTQMGQEVILRCVPISNHLYFYWYRQILGQKVEFLVSFYNNEISEKSEIFDDQFSVERPDGSNFTLKIRSTKLEDSAMYFCASSLKRATEAFFGQGTRLTVV.

This sequence joins TRBV7-2 and TRBJ1-1; TRBD1 matches 9 bases. The CDR3 has 15 residues. The J segment lost 5 bases and the V segment lost 5 bases, leaving 9 bases of the junction unmatched. Germline CDR1 SGHTA, CDR2 FQGNSA. CDR3 loop: CASSGGDRARTEAFF. The DNA for the CDR3 is TGTGCCAGCAGCGGAGGGGACAGGGCTCGGACTGAAGCTTTCTTT.

The CDR3 DNA is TGTGCCAGCGGCCCCCGCGGACAGCTCTATGGCTACACCTTC. As protein: CASGPRGQLYGYTF. The chain couples TRBV6-2 or TRBV6-3 to TRBJ1-2, with a weak D call TRBD1 (6 bases). Germline CDR1 is MNHEY and CDR2 is SVGEGT. Trimming removed 8 bases from V and 4 bases from J, with 17 bases in between. The CDR3 is 14 residues long.

The chain has TRBV7-9 and TRBJ1-5, with TRBD1 matching 7 bases. CDR1 SEHNR and CDR2 FQNEAQ come from the germline V gene (reference sequence). V was pared by 4 bases and J by 5 bases, with 2 bases of the junction left unmatched. The CDR3 has 13 residues. The DNA of the CDR3 is TGTGCCAGCAGCTGGGACAGTTATCAGCCCCAGCATTTT. It encodes CASSWDSYQPQHF.

This clone appeared once. V and J are TRBV11-2 and TRBJ2-1, with TRBD2 matching over 8 bases. There are 15 residues in the CDR3. Germline V gene lookup returns CDR1 SGHAT and CDR2 FQNNGV. Trimming at V came to 5 bases and at J to 6 bases, leaving 9 bases not matched to a gene. The CDR3 DNA is TGTGCCAGCAGCGTCTCCGGGGGGGCTTCCAATGAGCAGTTCTTC. It encodes CASSVSGGASNEQFF.

J is TRBJ2-7 and V is TRBV5-6; TRBD2 is a possible D gene (5 bases). V was shortened by 1 base and J by 3 bases, with 8 bases between the two germline ends. There are 13 residues in the CDR3. CDR1 is SGHDT, CDR2 YYEEEE, per germline. CDR3 nucleotides: TGTGCCAGCAGCTTGCGGACTTTCTACGAGCAGTACTTC. Amino acid sequence: CASSLRTFYEQYF.

J is TRBJ1-4 and V is TRBV6-4; D not certain. The CDR3 runs to 14 residues. Germline loops: CDR1 MRHNA, CDR2 SNTAGT. V was pared by 3 bases and J by 0 bases, with 5 bases between. The CDR3 spells CASSEGATNEKLFF. In DNA form, the CDR3 reads TGTGCCAGCAGTGAGGGCGCAACTAATGAAAAACTGTTTTTT.

The J gene is TRBJ2-7, the V gene TRBV12-3 or TRBV12-4; TRBD2 is a possible D gene (6 bases). V was clipped by 8 bases and J by 3 bases, with 11 bases between them. The CDR3 totals 12 residues. CDR3: CASLGGSYEQYF. In DNA form, the CDR3 reads TGTGCCAGCCTTGGGGGGAGCTACGAGCAGTACTTC.

The chain links TRBV18 to TRBJ2-7; TRBD1 aligns across 10 bases. Germline CDR1 KGHSH, CDR2 LQKENI. The J segment lost 2 bases and the V segment lost 4 bases, leaving 5 bases of the junction unmatched. The CDR3 loop spans 15 amino acids. CDR3 protein: CASSQGTGETYEQYF. DNA for the CDR3: TGTGCCAGCTCACAAGGGACAGGGGAAACCTACGAGCAGTACTTC. The variable domain in full, completed from reference TRBV18 and TRBJ2-7, reads NAGVMQNPRHLVRRRGQEARLRCSPMKGHSHVYWYRQLPEEGLKFMVYLQKENIIDESGMPKERFSAEFPKEGPSILRIQQVVRGDSAAYFCASSQGTGETYEQYFGPGTRLTVT.

This clone appeared once. The chain combines TRBV6-5 with TRBJ2-7; possible D gene TRBD1, 5 bases. V was pared by 6 bases and J by 5 bases, with 14 bases between. From germline, CDR1 is MNHEY and CDR2 SVGAGI. This CDR3 contains 13 residues. The CDR3 DNA follows: TGTGCCAGCAGCCCACAACCCAGGGACGAGCAGTACTTC. Translated, it gives CASSPQPRDEQYF.

The chain couples TRBV11-2 to TRBJ1-1; 9 positions match TRBD1. Germline CDR1 SGHAT, CDR2 FQNNGV. The CDR3 is 19 residues long. V lost 1 base to trimming and J lost 4 bases; unmatched junction nucleotides: 16. The CDR3 loop reads CASSLGWGGTGITSTEAFF. The CDR3, as DNA: TGTGCCAGCAGCTTAGGTTGGGGCGGGACAGGGATAACTAGCACTGAAGCTTTCTTT.

The chain uses TRBV15 and TRBJ1-1, with 9 positions matching TRBD1. V gave up 2 bases and J gave up 5 bases; unmatched junction bases: 6. The CDR3 is 15 amino acids. Germline V gene data show CDR1 as LNHNV and CDR2 as YYDKDF (reference sequence). Here the CDR3 DNA reads TGTGCCACCAGCAGATACGGACAGGGGCGGACTGAAGCTTTCTTT. Translation: CATSRYGQGRTEAFF.

The chain links TRBV28 to TRBJ1-1; 7 nucleotides match TRBD1. This CDR3 is built from 11 residues. Trimming took 6 bases from V and 11 from J; bases not matched to a gene: 6. Germline V CDR1 and CDR2: MDHEN, SYDVKM. CDR3 in amino acids: CASRLEGAAFF. The CDR3 bases are TGTGCCAGCAGGTTGGAGGGGGCGGCTTTCTTT.

The chain employs TRBV6-2 or TRBV6-3 and TRBJ2-7, with 7 bases lining up with TRBD2. Germline V lookup: CDR1 MNHEY, CDR2 SVGEGT. CDR3 size: 20 residues. V lost 1 base and J lost 0; bases outside the gene matches: 18. As DNA, the CDR3 is TGTGCCAGCAGTTACTTCAAGGGACGCGATAGCGGGCTGAGCTCCTACGAGCAGTACTTC. Translated, it gives CASSYFKGRDSGLSSYEQYF.

The chain combines TRBV19 with TRBJ2-7, with a tentative D call TRBD2 (6 bases). Germline CDR1 is LNHDA and CDR2 is SQIVND (reference sequence). Trimming stripped 5 bases from V and 0 bases from J, with 23 bases between. The CDR3 is 18 amino acids. The CDR3, as DNA: TGTGCCAGTAGTCCACTTGGCGCCGGGCGGGGCGACTCCTACGAGCAGTACTTC. Its translation: CASSPLGAGRGDSYEQYF.

The V and J genes are TRBV19 and TRBJ1-3, with D possibly TRBD1 on 5 matching bases. The CDR3 has 16 amino acids. In germline, CDR1 is LNHDA, CDR2 SQIVND (reference sequence). Trimming removed 5 bases from V and 0 bases from J, with 14 bases in between. DNA for the CDR3: TGTGCCAGTAGTCTAGTGGGGCACCGCTCTGGAAACACCATATATTTT. Translating gives CASSLVGHRSGNTIYF. The complete variable domain, with remaining parts taken from reference TRBV19 and TRBJ1-3, reads DGGITQSPKYLFRKEGQNVTLSCEQNLNHDAMYWYRQDPGQGLRLIYYSQIVNDFQKGDIAEGYSVSREKKESFPLTVTSAQKNPTAFYLCASSLVGHRSGNTIYFGEGSWLTVV.

The rearrangement links TRBV7-6 to TRBJ1-4, with D tentatively TRBD1 (5 bases). This CDR3 has 15 amino acids. Germline CDR1 SGHVS, CDR2 FNYEAQ. With 5 bases removed from V and 0 bases from J, the gap between germline ends came to 10 bases. Here the CDR3 DNA reads TGTGCCAGCAGCCGACAGACGGCAACTAATGAAAAACTGTTTTTT. It codes for CASSRQTATNEKLFF. Variable domain in full (rest from reference TRBV7-6 and TRBJ1-4): GAGVSQSPRYKVTKRGQDVALRCDPISGHVSLYWYRQALGQGPEFLTYFNYEAQQDKSGLPNDRFSAERPEGSISTLTIQRTEQRDSAMYRCASSRQTATNEKLFFGSGTQLSVL.

The gene calls are TRBV7-3 and TRBJ2-2; 9 nucleotides agree with TRBD2. The germline gives CDR1 SGHTA, CDR2 FQGTGA. The CDR3 sequence is 17 residues long. J gave up 3 bases and V 5 bases, and 10 bases lay outside the gene matches. The CDR3 sequence: CASSPDRVAGDTGELFF. CDR3 nucleotides: TGTGCCAGCAGCCCCGACAGGGTAGCGGGGGACACCGGGGAGCTGTTTTTT.